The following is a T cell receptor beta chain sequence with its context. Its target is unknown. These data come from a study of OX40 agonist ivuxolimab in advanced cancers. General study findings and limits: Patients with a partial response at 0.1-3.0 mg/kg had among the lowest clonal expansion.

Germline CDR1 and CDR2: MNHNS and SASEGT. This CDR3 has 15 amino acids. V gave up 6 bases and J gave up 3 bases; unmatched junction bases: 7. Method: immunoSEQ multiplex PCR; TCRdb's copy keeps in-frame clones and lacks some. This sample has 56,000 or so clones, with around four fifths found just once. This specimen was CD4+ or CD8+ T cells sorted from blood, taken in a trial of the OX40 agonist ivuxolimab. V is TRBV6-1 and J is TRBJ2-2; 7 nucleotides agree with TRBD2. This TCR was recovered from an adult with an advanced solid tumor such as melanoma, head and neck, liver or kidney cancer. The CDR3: CASSPRAGDTGELFF. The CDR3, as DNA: TGTGCCAGCAGCCCTCGGGCGGGGGACACCGGGGAGCTGTTTTTT.